These 11 T cell receptor beta chains originate from one sample sequenced in a study of sequential checkpoint blockade in melanoma. Repertoires were generated with immunoSEQ multiplex PCR, while TCRdb's copy carries only in-frame clones and drops some. Counted here are approximately 10,000 clones, approximately 72% occurring once; the ten biggest clones make up 10% to 12%. Noted treatment: randomized to nivolumab then ipilimumab (arm A) or the reverse (arm B). The sequencing here drew on CD8+ T cells sorted from blood (inferred from file names), taken from a patient given nivolumab and ipilimumab in sequence. The source of these receptors is a human donor with melanoma.

The chain employs TRBV23-1 and TRBJ2-5; D is undetermined. TRBV23-1 is flagged as an ORF with uncertain function. The ends were cut back, 4 bases at V and 5 bases at J, with 17 bases in the middle. The CDR3 runs to 15 residues. CDR3 sequence reads: CASSPGNGGRETQYF. The DNA of the CDR3 is TGCGCCAGCAGTCCCGGCAACGGTGGGCGCGAGACCCAGTACTTC.

The chain uses TRBV28 and TRBJ2-5, with 7 bases that match TRBD2. The V segment lost 5 bases and the J segment 2 bases; nucleotides outside the gene matches: 11. Germline CDR1 is MDHEN and CDR2 is SYDVKM. The CDR3 contains 16 residues. CDR3 DNA sequence: TGTGCCAGCAGTACCGGACTAGTGGGACGGCAAGAGACCCAGTACTTC. Its protein product is CASSTGLVGRQETQYF.

A note on this clone: Relative to the germline gene, one junction end is altered; a read error may explain this. V is TRBV2 and J is TRBJ1-1; unclear D gene. This CDR3 comprises 13 residues. Germline V gene sequence: CDR1 SNHLY, CDR2 FYNNEI. The CDR3 reads CASREEAWTEAFF. The CDR3 region has the DNA TGTGCCAGCAGAGAAGAAGCCTGGACTGAAGCTTTCTTT.

The J gene is TRBJ2-5, the V gene TRBV10-2, with TRBD2 as a possible D gene (6 bases). Germline loops: CDR1 WSHSY, CDR2 SAAADI. V lost 7 bases to trimming and J lost 0 bases, with 15 bases between them. This CDR3 spans 15 amino acids. The CDR3 reads CASTESGGDQETQYF. In nucleotides, the CDR3 is TGCGCCAGCACGGAAAGCGGAGGGGACCAAGAGACCCAGTACTTC.

The chain employs TRBV19 and TRBJ1-3; weak D call: TRBD1 (5 bases). With 1 base removed from V and 8 bases from J, the gap between germline ends came to 15 bases. This CDR3 comprises 15 residues. Germline lookup yields CDR1 LNHDA and CDR2 SQIVND (reference sequence). The CDR3 DNA reads as TGTGCCAGTAGTATAGCCCAGGACGTCAGGGACACCATATATTTT. Its protein is CASSIAQDVRDTIYF. Combining the CDR3 with reference TRBV19 and TRBJ1-3 gives the whole variable domain DGGITQSPKYLFRKEGQNVTLSCEQNLNHDAMYWYRQDPGQGLRLIYYSQIVNDFQKGDIAEGYSVSREKKESFPLTVTSAQKNPTAFYLCASSIAQDVRDTIYFGEGSWLTVV.

CDR3 nucleotides: TGTGCCAGCAGTTCAATGGGCAGCGGGAGGGAGCAGTACTTC. Its protein product is CASSSMGSGREQYF. The chain links TRBV28 to TRBJ2-5, with 10 bases lining up with TRBD2. Germline values: CDR1 MDHEN, CDR2 SYDVKM. Trimming at V came to 4 bases and at J to 11 bases, leaving 10 bases not matched to a gene. The CDR3 runs to 14 residues.

The CDR3 loop is CASSQDNHPAGGPYEQYF. In nucleotides, the CDR3 is TGCGCCAGCAGCCAAGATAATCATCCAGCGGGAGGGCCATACGAGCAGTACTTC. The chain recombines TRBV4-1 with TRBJ2-7, with 10 bases lining up with TRBD2. Germline V gives CDR1 MGHRA, CDR2 YSYEKL. The V gene end was trimmed by 0 bases and the J gene end by 4 bases; junction bases not matched to a gene: 12. The CDR3 is 18 amino acids.

The chain combines TRBV5-3 with TRBJ1-5; 7 bases match TRBD1. TRBV5-3 is sorted into the ORF group, with uncertain function. With 7 bases clipped from V and 8 bases from J, the junction kept 12 bases outside the gene matches. The CDR3 is made up of 14 amino acids. The CDR3 protein is CARGQVMPSEPQHF. As DNA, the CDR3 is TGTGCCAGAGGACAGGTGATGCCGTCGGAGCCCCAGCATTTT.

J is TRBJ2-7 and V is TRBV9; a possible D gene is TRBD2 (6 bases). Trimming stripped 4 bases from V and 4 bases from J, with 27 bases between. This CDR3 comprises 18 residues. The germline gives CDR1 SGDLS, CDR2 YYNGEE. CDR3 protein: CASSLPAGRFNKEYEQYF. CDR3 coding DNA: TGTGCCAGCAGCCTGCCGGCAGGGAGGTTCAATAAGGAATACGAGCAGTACTTC.

This clone was picked up one time. J is TRBJ1-5 and V is TRBV6-1; 7 positions agree with TRBD1. There are 15 residues in the CDR3. After removal of 6 bases from V and 1 base from J, the junction contained 6 bases not matched to a gene. The germline V gene encodes CDR1 MNHNS and CDR2 SASEGT. The DNA for the CDR3 is TGTGCCAGCAGCCCCCACAGGGGAAGCAATCAGCCCCAGCATTTT. Residues: CASSPHRGSNQPQHF.

The chain carries TRBV27 and TRBJ2-3, with 11 positions matching TRBD2. V lost 6 bases to trimming and J lost 1 base; unmatched junction nucleotides: 6. CDR3 length: 16 residues. Germline lookup yields CDR1 MNHEY and CDR2 SMNVEV (reference sequence). CDR3 in DNA: TGTGCCAGCAGCGTTCTAGCGGGAGGCGGCACAGATACGCAGTATTTT. This gives the protein CASSVLAGGGTDTQYF.